The entry below describes one TCR beta chain. The trim removed 2 bases at V and 7 bases at J, leaving 8 bases unmatched. The CDR3 runs 15 residues. Germline CDR1 is SGHKS and CDR2 is YYEKEE (reference sequence). The protocol was immunoSEQ multiplex PCR, while the TCRdb copy is restricted to in-frame clones and leaves out a portion. Seen here are 150,000 to 200,000 clones, 80% to 90% observed once, and the top ten hold 4%. This sample is drawn from a study of blood T cell repertoires in COVID-19. The chain joins TRBV5-5 to TRBJ1-1; 10 bases agree with TRBD1. This clonotype was sampled from a woman aged 70-85 years with acute or convalescent COVID-19. Sequencing was done on a sample of peripheral blood. The CDR3 loop is CASSFGTGASNEAFF. The CDR3 DNA reads TGTGCCAGCAGCTTCGGGACAGGGGCGTCTAATGAAGCTTTCTTT.